This T cell receptor (beta chain) appears in the sequencing data of a study of control samples from healthy donors and cancer patients. The protocol was immunoSEQ multiplex PCR, while the TCRdb copy is restricted to in-frame clones and leaves out a portion. The data show around 120,000 clones, with roughly 94% seen just once and around 3.6% held by the top ten. Germline CDR1 reads GTSNPN; CDR2 reads SVGIG (reference sequence). V lost 2 bases, J lost 1 base, and 8 bases lay in between. The CDR3 sequence is 13 residues long. V usage is TRBV30 and J usage is TRBJ1-1; D unresolved. The TCR was taken from a man aged 25 to 45 in good health. The sample taken for sequencing was blood. The CDR3 loop reads CAWSPGWNTEAFF. CDR3 nucleotides: TGTGCCTGGAGTCCGGGCTGGAACACTGAAGCTTTCTTT. The complete variable domain, with remaining parts taken from reference TRBV30 and TRBJ1-1, reads SQTIHQWPATLVQPVGSPLSLECTVEGTSNPNLYWYRQAAGRGLQLLFYSVGIGQISSEVPQNLSASRPQDRQFILSSKKLLLSDSGFYLCAWSPGWNTEAFFGQGTRLTVV.